In its sample, the clone carrying this TCR beta chain was seen once. Its cognate antigen is unknown. The data were obtained in a study of graft-versus-host responses after intestinal transplantation. Study as a whole: As for transplant type, recipients had multivisceral, liver-intestinal, or isolated intestinal grafts. All of the recipients had induction that used anti-thymocyte globulin, then tacrolimus and steroids for around 3 years. Regarding the study as a whole: Some patients had graft-donor T cell macrochimerism. In their allografts, the ratios of graft-versus-host to host-versus-graft T cell clones were high. Early post-transplant falls in HvG clones accompanied the peak levels of circulating GvH clones.

The assay was immunoSEQ multiplex PCR, and TCRdb's table has in-frame clones only and misses some. The table includes about 100,000 clones, about 90% detected once. The V end was cut by 8 bases, the J end by 5 bases, with 13 bases between. CDR3 length: 14 amino acids. The germline gives CDR1 MDHEN, CDR2 SYDVKM. The chain employs TRBV28 and TRBJ1-6, with unresolved D. Sequenced material: unstimulated CD4+ T cells sorted from spleen or lymph node cells, taken before transplant. This receptor was identified in a human donor who was the organ donor for an intestinal transplant. CDR3 region: CASFSTRDNSPLHF. CDR3 nucleotide sequence: TGTGCCAGCTTCTCCACGAGGGATAATTCACCCCTCCACTTT.